These 9 T cell receptor beta chains share one sample of origin, sequenced in a study of T cell clonality in common variable immunodeficiency. Study-wide results and caveats: Reportedly, TCR beta sequences from common variable immunodeficiency showed fewer deletions and N-nucleotide insertions.

These TCRs' antigens remain unknown. Generated by immunoSEQ multiplex PCR, the TCRdb table keeps only in-frame clones and is missing some. The sample yields around 16,000 clones, without any singletons. Specimen: peripheral blood mononuclear cells. Receptor source: a human donor with common variable immunodeficiency.

Regarding this clone: The observed sequence ends 3 residues before the CDR3 terminus, with the missing tail filled in from the germline J gene. This sequence joins TRBV30 and TRBJ1-6, with D unresolved. Trimming removed 0 bases at V and 5 bases at J, with 8 bases between. The length of the CDR3 is 14 residues. CDR1 and CDR2 from the germline V gene are GTSNPN and SVGIG (reference sequence). The sequenced part of the CDR3 DNA is TGTGCCTGGAGTGTACGGCGGAATAATTCACCC. Protein product: CAWSVRRNNSP. The CDR3, in full, reads CAWSVRRNNSPLHF.

This clone has ten or more counts. Coverage ceases 3 residues before the CDR3 finishes, and the germline J gene fills in the end. The rearrangement joins TRBV18 to TRBJ1-2; no reliable D call. The CDR3 sequence is 14 residues long. The germline V gene encodes CDR1 KGHSH and CDR2 LQKENI. Trimming took 2 bases from V and 3 from J, leaving 10 bases between them. CDR3 loop: CASSPGTADYGYTF. CDR3 bases read: TGTGCCAGCTCACCAGGAACAGCCGACTATGGC.

This clone was counted between two and nine times. Read coverage stops 3 residues before the CDR3 terminus; the germline J gene supplies the remainder. The chain couples TRBV6-2 or TRBV6-3 to TRBJ2-7; D gene unclear. This CDR3 region has 13 residues. Germline-derived CDR1 and CDR2 are MNHEY and SVGEGT. Trimming cost V 2 bases and J 2 bases, with 7 bases left between them. The CDR3 bases that were read are TGTGCCAGCAGTTACCCGAACACCTACGAG. This gives the protein CASSYPNTYE. The whole CDR3 reads CASSYPNTYEQYF.

This clone came up a few times. The read finishes 3 residues shy of the CDR3 end, and the germline J gene is used to complete it. The V and J genes are TRBV29-1 and TRBJ2-1, with TRBD1 matching 7 bases. From germline, CDR1 is SQVTM and CDR2 ANQGSEA. V shed 0 bases and J 2 bases; nucleotides not matched to a gene: 10. There are 17 residues in the CDR3. The DNA read from the CDR3 is TGCAGCGTTGAAGATGCCCTAGACAGGGACCCCTACAATGAG. This translates into CSVEDALDRDPYNE. In full, the CDR3 is CSVEDALDRDPYNEQFF.

This clone has at least ten counts. With the read ending 3 residues before the CDR3 end, the germline J gene is used to fill in that end. The V and J genes are TRBV5-1 and TRBJ2-5; TRBD2 matches at 10 bases. The trim removed 4 bases at V and 3 bases at J, leaving 6 bases unmatched. The CDR3 contains 15 residues. Germline CDR1 SGHRS, CDR2 YFSETQ. The sequenced CDR3 bases are TGCGCCAGCAGCGGAGCCGGGACTAGCGAAGAGACC. It translates to CASSGAGTSEET. The entire CDR3 is CASSGAGTSEETQYF.

With regard to this clone: The sequenced fragment ends 3 residues before the CDR3 boundary, so the rest is inferred from the germline J gene. V and J are TRBV7-9 and TRBJ2-1; 10 bases match TRBD1. The V gene end was trimmed by 5 bases and the J gene end by 7 bases; junction bases not matched to a gene: 8. The CDR3 loop spans 15 amino acids. Germline values: CDR1 SEHNR, CDR2 FQNEAQ (reference sequence). The CDR3 DNA, read in part, is TGTGCCAGCAGCCCGAGGGACAGGGGAAAAAATGAG. This sequence encodes CASSPRDRGKNE. The complete CDR3 sequence is CASSPRDRGKNEQFF.

This clone has a handful of counts. The CDR3 end lies 3 residues beyond the end of the read and is filled in from the germline J gene. This chain links TRBV6-1 with TRBJ2-7, with unresolved D. Trimming pared 4 bases from V and 0 bases from J, leaving 4 bases between. Per the germline V gene, CDR1 is MNHNS and CDR2 is SASEGT. This CDR3 region has 12 residues. The CDR3 is CASSAFSYEQYF. CDR3 DNA, as far as it was read: TGTGCCAGCAGTGCTTTCTCCTACGAG.

This clone was counted a few times. The CDR3 goes on 3 residues after the read ends, and that part is filled in from the germline J gene. The chain couples TRBV7-6 to TRBJ1-6; no clear D gene. CDR1 and CDR2 (germline): SGHVS, FNYEAQ. This CDR3 is 15 amino acids long. V was trimmed by 0 bases and J by 6 bases, leaving 9 bases between them. The CDR3 bases that were read are TGTGCCAGCAGCTTAGCGGGCGCCGGTAATTCACCC. Translated: CASSLAGAGNSP. In full, the CDR3 is CASSLAGAGNSPLHF.

This clone was seen only a few times. Read data end 3 residues before the CDR3 end; the end is taken from the germline J gene. The chain has TRBV6-1 and TRBJ2-2; a weak D match, TRBD2 (6 bases). V was cut by 2 bases and J by 2 bases, with 12 bases left in between. Germline assignment: CDR1 MNHNS and CDR2 SASEGT. The length of the CDR3 is 16 residues. CDR3 bases read: TGTGCCAGCAGTGAAAGGAGGGCAGATAACACCGGGGAG. It codes for CASSERRADNTGE. The CDR3 as a whole reads CASSERRADNTGELFF.